This passage covers 8 T cell receptor beta chains from one sample sequenced in a study of T cell responses to AZD1222 COVID-19 vaccine. Clones were sequenced by immunoSEQ multiplex PCR, and TCRdb holds only the in-frame ones, with some missing. Altogether 85,000 to 90,000 clones are present, roughly 89% being singletons, with the ten largest covering over 4%. The input for sequencing was peripheral blood, taken 28 days after the second AZD1222 dose. The receptors here all came from an adult who received the AZD1222 COVID-19 vaccine.

V and J are TRBV7-9 and TRBJ2-2; 9 bases are a match to TRBD1. Germline V CDR1 and CDR2: SEHNR, FQNEAQ (reference sequence). V lost 5 bases and J lost 4; bases outside the gene matches: 8. This CDR3 has 16 residues. For the CDR3, the DNA is TGTGCCAGCAGCCAATGGACAGGGGAGGCCACCGGGGAGCTGTTTTTT. It encodes CASSQWTGEATGELFF. Full variable domain (outside the CDR3, taken from reference TRBV7-9 and TRBJ2-2): DTGVSQNPRHKITKRGQNVTFRCDPISEHNRLYWYRQTLGQGPEFLTYFQNEAQLEKSRLLSDRFSAERPKGSFSTLEIQRTEQGDSAMYLCASSQWTGEATGELFFGEGSRLTVL.

V gene TRBV5-5 combines with J gene TRBJ2-3; D might be TRBD2 (6 bases). This CDR3 spans 15 amino acids. Trimming removed 0 bases from V and 0 bases from J, with 8 bases in between. Germline-derived CDR1 and CDR2 are SGHKS and YYEKEE (reference sequence). The CDR3 DNA sequence: TGTGCCAGCAGCTTGGGCGGGGTTAGCACAGATACGCAGTATTTT. This encodes CASSLGGVSTDTQYF.

J is TRBJ2-1 and V is TRBV7-3; 10 bases match TRBD2. J lost 5 bases, V lost 4 bases, and 2 bases had no gene match. The CDR3 covers 14 residues. Germline V CDR1 and CDR2: SGHTA, FQGTGA. The chain's CDR3 is CASSSLAGNNEQFF. CDR3 DNA: TGTGCCAGCAGCTCACTAGCGGGGAACAATGAGCAGTTCTTC.

The genes are TRBV19 and TRBJ2-5; D is possibly TRBD1 (5 bases). CDR1 and CDR2 (germline): LNHDA, SQIVND (reference sequence). The CDR3 is 17 amino acids. Trimming took off 0 bases at V and 4 bases at J, with 18 bases between the two ends. The CDR3 DNA is TGTGCCAGTAGTATAGATCTTACAGGATCCAACCGAGAGACCCAGTACTTC. It encodes CASSIDLTGSNRETQYF.

This clone has just a few counts. The V gene is TRBV19, the J gene TRBJ1-6; D unresolved. The length of the CDR3 is 17 residues. Germline assignment: CDR1 LNHDA and CDR2 SQIVND (reference sequence). Trimming stripped 4 bases from V and 0 bases from J, with 13 bases between. CDR3 sequence reads: CASSNPTQSSYNSPLHF. In DNA form, the CDR3 reads TGTGCCAGTAGTAATCCCACACAGAGCTCCTATAATTCACCCCTCCACTTT. The whole variable domain, remainder taken from reference TRBV19 and TRBJ1-6, is DGGITQSPKYLFRKEGQNVTLSCEQNLNHDAMYWYRQDPGQGLRLIYYSQIVNDFQKGDIAEGYSVSREKKESFPLTVTSAQKNPTAFYLCASSNPTQSSYNSPLHFGNGTRLTVT.

There are a few counts of this clone. The chain has TRBV29-1 and TRBJ1-2; unclear D gene. Germline loops: CDR1 SQVTM, CDR2 ANQGSEA. V was clipped by 6 bases and J by 2 bases, with 13 bases between them. CDR3 length: 13 amino acids. CDR3 bases: TGCAGCGTGGCGCCAGACGGGAACTATGGCTACACCTTC. Its protein product is CSVAPDGNYGYTF. Supplemented by reference TRBV29-1 and TRBJ1-2, the full variable domain reads SAVISQKPSRDICQRGTSLTIQCQVDSQVTMMFWYRQQPGQSLTLIATANQGSEATYESGFVIDKFPISRPNLTFSTLTVSNMSPEDSSIYLCSVAPDGNYGYTFGSGTRLTVV.

The chain couples TRBV6-5 to TRBJ2-5; 9 nucleotides align to TRBD2. The V gene end was trimmed by 6 bases and the J gene end by 5 bases; junction bases not matched to a gene: 7. The V gene's germline CDR1 is MNHEY and CDR2 SVGAGI. The CDR3 is made up of 14 amino acids. The CDR3 region has the DNA TGTGCCAGCAGCGACGCGGGGGGGCGGGAGACCCAGTACTTC. This codes for CASSDAGGRETQYF.

The chain uses TRBV5-1 and TRBJ2-7; 7 bases match TRBD1. Trimming cost V 2 bases and J 0 bases; bases outside gene matches: 11. The CDR3 has 17 residues. Germline CDR1 reads SGHRS; CDR2 reads YFSETQ. CDR3 nucleotides: TGCGCCAGCAGCTTCGCGGCCACCGGGACAGCCTCCTACGAGCAGTACTTC. Encoded protein: CASSFAATGTASYEQYF.